A single sample is the source of the 6 T cell receptor beta chains below, sequenced in a study of blood T cell repertoires in COVID-19. Assay: immunoSEQ multiplex PCR; the TCRdb copy retains only in-frame clones and omits some. This table holds some 66,000 clones, about 80% found once. Sequenced input: peripheral blood. These receptors all come from a man aged 60 to 69 with acute or convalescent COVID-19.

The chain links TRBV11-2 to TRBJ2-3, with 10 positions matching TRBD2. This CDR3 is built from 17 residues. Looked up from germline, CDR1 is SGHAT and CDR2 is FQNNGV. V lost 5 bases, J lost 1 base, and 9 bases stayed unmatched. CDR3 bases: TGTGCCAGCAGCATTACGACTAGCGGGCAACGCACAGATACGCAGTATTTT. Protein sequence: CASSITTSGQRTDTQYF. Supplemented by reference TRBV11-2 and TRBJ2-3, the full variable domain reads EAGVAQSPRYKIIEKRQSVAFWCNPISGHATLYWYQQILGQGPKLLIQFQNNGVVDDSQLPKDRFSAERLKGVDSTLKIQPAKLEDSAVYLCASSITTSGQRTDTQYFGPGTRLTVL.

This chain joins TRBV3-1 (or the pseudogene TRBV3-2) and TRBJ1-6; D remains unclear. V lost 2 bases, J lost 6 bases, and 14 bases lay in between. The CDR3 is 16 residues long. Germline CDR1 LGHDT, CDR2 YNNKEL (reference sequence). CDR3 bases: TGTGCCAGCAGCCAACCAGGATCAGGAATTAATTCACCCCTCCACTTT. This encodes CASSQPGSGINSPLHF.

This clone showed up just once. The chain joins TRBV2 to TRBJ2-2; D perhaps matches TRBD1 (8 bases). The CDR3 is 15 residues long. Looked up from germline, CDR1 is SNHLY and CDR2 is FYNNEI. Deletions cut 7 bases from V and 6 bases from J, with 18 bases between. CDR3 region: CASNNRGGPSGELFF. The CDR3 DNA follows: TGTGCCAGCAACAACAGGGGGGGGCCCTCCGGGGAGCTGTTTTTT.

This clone is a singleton in its sample. The chain links TRBV18 to TRBJ2-2; TRBD1 matches 8 bases. The junction had 2 bases not matched to a gene; V was cut back by 6 bases and J by 2 bases. There are 14 residues in the CDR3. Germline V lookup: CDR1 KGHSH, CDR2 LQKENI. CDR3 amino acids: CASSGQGNTGELFF. The CDR3 bases are TGTGCCAGCTCCGGACAGGGAAACACCGGGGAGCTGTTTTTT.

This sequence joins TRBV3-1 (or the pseudogene TRBV3-2) and TRBJ2-2; 7 nucleotides line up with TRBD2. The CDR3 is made up of 16 amino acids. V lost 3 bases to trimming and J lost 0 bases; unmatched junction nucleotides: 4. The germline CDR1 and CDR2 sequences are LGHDT and YNNKEL (reference sequence). Written as DNA, the CDR3 is TGTGCCAGCAGCCACGGGGGGAGCGCGAACACCGGGGAGCTGTTTTTT. Its translation is CASSHGGSANTGELFF.

This chain joins TRBV6-5 and TRBJ2-7, with TRBD1 matching 7 bases. Germline CDR1 is MNHEY and CDR2 is SVGAGI. J lost 5 bases, V lost 9 bases, and 13 bases had no gene match. This CDR3 region has 14 residues. As DNA, the CDR3 is TGTGCCAGTCGAAGGGACAGAACGATCCACGAGCAGTACTTC. Residues: CASRRDRTIHEQYF.